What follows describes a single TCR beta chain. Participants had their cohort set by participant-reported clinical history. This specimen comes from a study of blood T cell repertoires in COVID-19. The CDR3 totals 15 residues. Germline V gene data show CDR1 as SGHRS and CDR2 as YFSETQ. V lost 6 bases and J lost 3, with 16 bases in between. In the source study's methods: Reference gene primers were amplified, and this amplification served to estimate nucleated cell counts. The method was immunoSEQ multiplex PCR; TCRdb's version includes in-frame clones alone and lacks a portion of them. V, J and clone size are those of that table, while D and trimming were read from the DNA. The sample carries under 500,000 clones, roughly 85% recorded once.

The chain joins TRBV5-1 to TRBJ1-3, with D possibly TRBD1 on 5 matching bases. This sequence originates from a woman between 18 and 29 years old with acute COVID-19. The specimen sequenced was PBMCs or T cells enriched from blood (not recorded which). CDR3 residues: CASTLGGARGNTIYF. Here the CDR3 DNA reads TGCGCCAGCACCTTAGGAGGGGCTCGTGGAAACACCATATATTTT.